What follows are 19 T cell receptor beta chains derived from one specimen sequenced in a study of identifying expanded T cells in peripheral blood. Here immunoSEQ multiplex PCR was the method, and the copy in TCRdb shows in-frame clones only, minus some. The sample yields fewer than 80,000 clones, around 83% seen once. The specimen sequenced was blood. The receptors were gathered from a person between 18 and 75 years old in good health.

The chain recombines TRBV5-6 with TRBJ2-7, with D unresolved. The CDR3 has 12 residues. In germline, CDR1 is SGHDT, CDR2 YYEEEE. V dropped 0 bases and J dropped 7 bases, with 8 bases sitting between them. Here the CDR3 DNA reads TGTGCCAGCAGCTTGGGGCCCGGTGAGCAGTACGTC. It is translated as CASSLGPGEQYV.

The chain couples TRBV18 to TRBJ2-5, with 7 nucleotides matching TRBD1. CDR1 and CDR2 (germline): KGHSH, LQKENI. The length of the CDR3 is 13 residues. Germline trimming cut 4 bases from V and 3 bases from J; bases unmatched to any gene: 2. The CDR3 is CASSQGQKETQYF. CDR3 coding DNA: TGTGCCAGCTCACAGGGACAGAAAGAGACCCAGTACTTC.

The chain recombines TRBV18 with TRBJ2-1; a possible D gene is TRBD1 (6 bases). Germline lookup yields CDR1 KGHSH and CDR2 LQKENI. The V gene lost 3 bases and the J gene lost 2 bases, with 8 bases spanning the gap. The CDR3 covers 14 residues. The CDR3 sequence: CASSPGAPYNEQFF. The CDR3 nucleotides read TGTGCCAGCTCACCGGGGGCACCCTACAATGAGCAGTTCTTC.

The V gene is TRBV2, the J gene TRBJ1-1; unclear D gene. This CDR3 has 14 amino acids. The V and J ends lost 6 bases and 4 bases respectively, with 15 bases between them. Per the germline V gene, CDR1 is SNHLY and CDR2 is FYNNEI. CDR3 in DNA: TGTGCCAGCAGAGGCGCTTTCCGTATCACTGAAGCTTTCTTT. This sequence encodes CASRGAFRITEAFF.

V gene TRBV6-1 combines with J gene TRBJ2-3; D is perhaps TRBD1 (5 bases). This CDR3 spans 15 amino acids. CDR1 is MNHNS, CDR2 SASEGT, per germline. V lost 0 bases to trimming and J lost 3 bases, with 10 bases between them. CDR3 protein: CASSEALKGTDTQYF. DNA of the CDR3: TGTGCCAGCAGTGAAGCTTTGAAGGGGACAGATACGCAGTATTTT.

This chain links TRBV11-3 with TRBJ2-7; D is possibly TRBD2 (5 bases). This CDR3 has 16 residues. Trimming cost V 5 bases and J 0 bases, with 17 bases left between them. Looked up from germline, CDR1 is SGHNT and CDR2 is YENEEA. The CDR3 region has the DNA TGTGCCAGCAGCCGGTTTAAGGAGGCCAACTCCTACGAGCAGTACTTC. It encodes CASSRFKEANSYEQYF.

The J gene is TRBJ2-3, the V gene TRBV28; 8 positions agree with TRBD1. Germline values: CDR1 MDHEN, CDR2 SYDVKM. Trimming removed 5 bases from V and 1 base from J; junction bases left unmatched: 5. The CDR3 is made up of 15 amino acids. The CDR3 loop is CASSTLTGGTDTQYF. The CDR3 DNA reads TGTGCCAGCAGTACTCTGACAGGGGGCACAGATACGCAGTATTTT. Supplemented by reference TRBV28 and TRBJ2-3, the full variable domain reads DVKVTQSSRYLVKRTGEKVFLECVQDMDHENMFWYRQDPGLGLRLIYFSYDVKMKEKGDIPEGYSVSREKKERFSLILESASTNQTSMYLCASSTLTGGTDTQYFGPGTRLTVL.

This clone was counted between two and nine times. CDR3 in amino acids: CASSQDLGDWGYEQYF. Written as DNA, the CDR3 is TGCGCCAGCAGCCAAGACCTTGGGGACTGGGGCTACGAGCAGTACTTC. This rearrangement joins TRBV4-1 to TRBJ2-7, with D perhaps TRBD2 (6 bases). Deletions cut 0 bases from V and 3 bases from J, with 15 bases between. The CDR3 is made up of 16 amino acids. Germline values: CDR1 MGHRA, CDR2 YSYEKL.

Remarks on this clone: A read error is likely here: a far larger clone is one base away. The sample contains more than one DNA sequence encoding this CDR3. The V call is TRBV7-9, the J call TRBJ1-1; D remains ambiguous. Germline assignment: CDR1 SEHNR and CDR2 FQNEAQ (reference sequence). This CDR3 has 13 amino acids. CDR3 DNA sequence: TGCGCCAGCAGCCCAAACAGGAACACTGAAGCTTTCTTT. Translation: CASSPNRNTEAFF.

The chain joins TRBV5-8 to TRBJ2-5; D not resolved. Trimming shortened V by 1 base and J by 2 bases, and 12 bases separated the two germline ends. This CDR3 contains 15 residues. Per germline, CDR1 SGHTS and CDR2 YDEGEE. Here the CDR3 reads CASSLYTISQETQYF. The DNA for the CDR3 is TGTGCCAGCAGCTTGTATACTATCTCTCAAGAGACCCAGTACTTC.

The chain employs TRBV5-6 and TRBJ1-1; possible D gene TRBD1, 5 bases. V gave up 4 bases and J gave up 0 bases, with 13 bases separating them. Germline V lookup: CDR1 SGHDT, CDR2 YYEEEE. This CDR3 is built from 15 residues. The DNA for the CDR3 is TGTGCCAGCAGCCCTCTGGGGGGAATGAACACTGAAGCTTTCTTT. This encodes CASSPLGGMNTEAFF.

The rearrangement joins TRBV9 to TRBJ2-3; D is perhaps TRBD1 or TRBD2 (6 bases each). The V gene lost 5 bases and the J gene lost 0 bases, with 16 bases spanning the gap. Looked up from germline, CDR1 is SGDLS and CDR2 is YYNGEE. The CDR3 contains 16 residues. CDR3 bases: TGTGCCAGCAGTTCCGGGGGCCGGCTTAGCACAGATACGCAGTATTTT. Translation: CASSSGGRLSTDTQYF.

CDR3 amino acids: CASSLRASDTQYF. Here the CDR3 DNA reads TGCGCCAGCAGCCTCCGGGCGTCAGATACGCAGTATTTT. The chain uses TRBV5-1 and TRBJ2-3; D is ambiguous. Germline lookup yields CDR1 SGHRS and CDR2 YFSETQ. The germline V and J ends were trimmed by 4 bases and 4 bases, with 10 bases remaining between them. This CDR3 is 13 amino acids long.

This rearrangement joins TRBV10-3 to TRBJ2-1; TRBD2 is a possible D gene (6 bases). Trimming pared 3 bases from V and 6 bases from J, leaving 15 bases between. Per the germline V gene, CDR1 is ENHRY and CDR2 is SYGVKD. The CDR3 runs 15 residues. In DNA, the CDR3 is TGTGCCATCAGTGAAGGAAAAGGGCGGGGCAATGAGCAGTTCTTC. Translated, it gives CAISEGKGRGNEQFF.

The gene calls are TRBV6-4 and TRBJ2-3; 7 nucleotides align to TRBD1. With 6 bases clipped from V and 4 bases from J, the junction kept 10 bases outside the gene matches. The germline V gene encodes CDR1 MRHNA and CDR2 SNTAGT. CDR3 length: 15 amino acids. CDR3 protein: CASSARQGVADTQYF. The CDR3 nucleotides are TGTGCCAGCAGCGCCCGACAGGGAGTAGCAGATACGCAGTATTTT.

The CDR3 spells CASSLTGGGYNEQFF. CDR3 bases: TGCGCCAGCAGCCTGACAGGGGGTGGGTACAATGAGCAGTTCTTC. V is TRBV5-1 and J is TRBJ2-1; 9 nucleotides align to TRBD1. The trim removed 4 bases at V and 4 bases at J, leaving 6 bases unmatched. In germline, CDR1 is SGHRS, CDR2 YFSETQ. There are 15 residues in the CDR3.

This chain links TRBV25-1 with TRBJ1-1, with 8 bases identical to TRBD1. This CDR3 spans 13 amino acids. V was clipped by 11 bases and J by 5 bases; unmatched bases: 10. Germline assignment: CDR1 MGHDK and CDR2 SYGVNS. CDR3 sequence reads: CASGGRGRTEAFF. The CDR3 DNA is TGTGCCTCGGGGGGCAGGGGGCGGACTGAAGCTTTCTTT.

The CDR3 here is CASSSDRGINRGYTF. As DNA, the CDR3 is TGTGCCAGTAGTTCGGACAGGGGGATTAATCGTGGCTACACCTTC. The V gene is TRBV19, the J gene TRBJ1-2, with 10 bases fitting TRBD1. Germline CDR1 LNHDA, CDR2 SQIVND (reference sequence). The V and J ends lost 5 bases and 7 bases, in that order; junction bases with no gene match: 10. The CDR3 covers 15 residues.

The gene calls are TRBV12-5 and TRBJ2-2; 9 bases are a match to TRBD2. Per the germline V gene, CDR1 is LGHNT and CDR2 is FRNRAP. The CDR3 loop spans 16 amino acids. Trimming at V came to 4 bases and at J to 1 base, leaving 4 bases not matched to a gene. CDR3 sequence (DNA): TGTGCTAGTGGTTCGAAACTAGCGGGGAACACCGGGGAGCTGTTTTTT. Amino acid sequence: CASGSKLAGNTGELFF.